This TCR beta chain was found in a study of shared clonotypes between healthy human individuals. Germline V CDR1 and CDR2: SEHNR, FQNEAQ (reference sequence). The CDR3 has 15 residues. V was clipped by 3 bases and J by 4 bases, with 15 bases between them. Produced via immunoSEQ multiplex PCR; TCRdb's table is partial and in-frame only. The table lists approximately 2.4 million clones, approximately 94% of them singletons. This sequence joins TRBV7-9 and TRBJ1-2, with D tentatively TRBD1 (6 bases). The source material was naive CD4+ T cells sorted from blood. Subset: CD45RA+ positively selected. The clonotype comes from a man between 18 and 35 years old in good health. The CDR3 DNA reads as TGTGCCAGCAGCTTTAAGGTGGCAGGGGCCTATGGCTACACCTTC. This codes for CASSFKVAGAYGYTF.